A selection of T cell receptor beta chains follows, all from one sample in a study of T cells in Graves' hyperthyroidism and ophthalmopathy. MiXCR, applied by TCRdb to the multiplex PCR reads, yields one record per CDR3 protein. This table has roughly 98,000 distinct CDR3 sequences, roughly 37% appearing once. The source material was peripheral blood or thyroid tissue (not recorded which). These receptors came from a woman younger than 45 with Graves' hyperthyroidism. CDR3s include the opening cysteine and the closing phenylalanine or tryptophan. The order of the fields is CDR3 DNA, CDR3 protein, clone size, D gene, J gene, V gene. D genes are given only for firm matches. Clone size is stated in some rows and not others, as once, few, many or a class when expanded.

TGTGCCAGCAGTGGGGACAGGGATCACTCTGGGGCCAACGCCCTGACTTTC CASSGDRDHSGANALTF - TRBD1 TRBJ2-6 TRBV2
TGTGCCAGCAGCTGGGGGACTGAGGGCAGCTCTGGGGCCAACGTCCTGACTTTC CASSWGTEGSSGANVLTF many - TRBJ2-6 TRBV9
TGCGCCAGCAGCTTAGCGGGGACAGTCGATACGCAGTATTTT CASSLAGTVDTQYF many - TRBJ2-3 TRBV5-1
TGTGCCAGCAGTTTCGGGGGTGGTCAGCCCCAGCATTTT CASSFGGGQPQHF many - TRBJ1-5 TRBV12-3/TRBV12-4
TGTGCCAGCAGTTCCACAAGACGACAAGAGACCCAGTACTTC CASSSTRRQETQYF - - TRBJ2-5 TRBV9
TGTGCCAGCAGTTTAGGGACGGATCCCAATCAGCCCCAGCATTTT CASSLGTDPNQPQHF - - TRBJ1-5 TRBV28
TGTGCCACCCTTCGGACAGGGGAAGAGCAGCCCCAGCATTTT CATLRTGEEQPQHF many TRBD1 TRBJ1-5 TRBV24-1
TGTGCCAGCAGCTTAGGGTCTGAGAGGGCCCTCTCTGGAAACACCATATATTTT CASSLGSERALSGNTIYF - - TRBJ1-3 TRBV7-2
TGCAGCTTAGCTAGCACCGGGGAGCTGTTTTTT CSLASTGELFF - - TRBJ2-2 TRBV29-1
TGTGCCAGCAGTCTGGACCGGACAGGCACAGATACGCAGTATTTT CASSLDRTGTDTQYF many - TRBJ2-3 TRBV12-3/TRBV12-4
TGTGCCACCAGTGCCGCCGGGGGCTACGAGCAGTACTTC CATSAAGGYEQYF - - TRBJ2-7 TRBV6-5
TGTGCCACCGGAGACCTGAGCGGGAGGGCAGGGGAGACCCAGTACTTC CATGDLSGRAGETQYF medium-sized TRBD2 TRBJ2-5 TRBV15
TGCGCCAGCAGCCTGCGGGGAGGGGACGAGCAGTACTTC CASSLRGGDEQYF many TRBD2 TRBJ2-7 TRBV4-1
TGTGCCAGCTGCCCCCGGGGGAGGGAAAAAAAACTGTTTTTT CASCPRGREKKLFF - - TRBJ1-4 TRBV7-2
TGTGCCAGCAGTTCCGAGGGACAGGGAGATCAGCCCCAGCATTTT CASSSEGQGDQPQHF many TRBD1 TRBJ1-5 TRBV12-3/TRBV12-4
TGTGCCAGCAGCTCAGTAGCGGGAGAGGAGACCCAGTACTTC CASSSVAGEETQYF - TRBD2 TRBJ2-5 TRBV7-9
TGTGCCAGCAGCCGATGGGCGGGACTAGTTGGGGAGACCCAGTACTTC CASSRWAGLVGETQYF once TRBD2 TRBJ2-5 TRBV7-2
TGTGCCAGCAGGCTGGTAGCGGGGAGCACCGGGGAGCTGTTTTTT CASRLVAGSTGELFF many TRBD2 TRBJ2-2 TRBV2
TGTGCCAGCAGCTTGGGCGGGGGTGAAGCTTTCTTT CASSLGGGEAFF once - TRBJ1-1 TRBV7-9
TGTGCCAGCAGTTTCCTTCGGGACAGGGTCAACGAGCAGTACTTC CASSFLRDRVNEQYF - TRBD1 TRBJ2-7 TRBV28
TGTGCCTGGGGGGGGCCGGGACAGGGGGACACTGAAGCTTTCTTT CAWGGPGQGDTEAFF - TRBD1 TRBJ1-1 TRBV7-2
TGCAGTGCGACCCTGAGAGGCGAGCAGTACTTC CSATLRGEQYF many - TRBJ2-7 TRBV20-1
TGTGCCAGCAAGGGGGCGTACACCGGGGAGCTGTTTTTT CASKGAYTGELFF many TRBD1 TRBJ2-2 TRBV6-5
TGTGCCAGCAGCGGGAGGAATGGGTACGAGCAGTACTTC CASSGRNGYEQYF many - TRBJ2-7 TRBV7-9
TGTGCCTGGTCCAGCGGACTGAACTCCCCTACGCAGTGTTTT CAWSSGLNSPTQCF once - TRBJ2-3 TRBV30
TGTGCCAGCTCACCACGGACCGGGGAGCTGTTTTTT CASSPRTGELFF many - TRBJ2-2 TRBV18
TGTGCCAGCAGTTTTCGAAGACGGGAAGGGGCTAATGAAAAACTGTTTTTT CASSFRRREGANEKLFF - - TRBJ1-4 TRBV7-3
TGTGCCAGCAGTTCTAACAGGGGGCGCGCCGGGGGGCTGTATTTT CASSSNRGRAGGLYF - TRBD1 TRBJ2-2 TRBV7-3
TGTGCCAGCAGCATCCTAGGGGCTGGAAACACCATATATTTT CASSILGAGNTIYF many - TRBJ1-3 TRBV7-9
TGTGCCAGCAGAGGCAACCAAGAGACCCAGTACTTC CASRGNQETQYF - - TRBJ2-5 TRBV2
TGTGCCAGCACAGGACAGCTTAATTCACCCCTCCACTTT CASTGQLNSPLHF - - TRBJ1-6 TRBV19
TGTGCCAGCAGCATCAGACAGGGACGAGACCTCCACTTT CASSIRQGRDLHF - TRBD1 TRBJ1-6 TRBV7-3
TGCAGTGCTAGCCCCGGACAGGGTGATTCACCCCTCCACTTT CSASPGQGDSPLHF few TRBD1 TRBJ1-6 TRBV20-1
TGTGCCGGCAGTATGGGACGGAACTATGGCTACACCTTC CAGSMGRNYGYTF - - TRBJ1-2 TRBV28
TGTGCCAGCATCTTGACGGTGGGAGGTGATCAGCCCCAGCATTTT CASILTVGGDQPQHF few - TRBJ1-5 TRBV28
TGTGCCTGGACCTGGGACAGCAACTATGGCTACACCTTC CAWTWDSNYGYTF once TRBD1 TRBJ1-2 TRBV7-2